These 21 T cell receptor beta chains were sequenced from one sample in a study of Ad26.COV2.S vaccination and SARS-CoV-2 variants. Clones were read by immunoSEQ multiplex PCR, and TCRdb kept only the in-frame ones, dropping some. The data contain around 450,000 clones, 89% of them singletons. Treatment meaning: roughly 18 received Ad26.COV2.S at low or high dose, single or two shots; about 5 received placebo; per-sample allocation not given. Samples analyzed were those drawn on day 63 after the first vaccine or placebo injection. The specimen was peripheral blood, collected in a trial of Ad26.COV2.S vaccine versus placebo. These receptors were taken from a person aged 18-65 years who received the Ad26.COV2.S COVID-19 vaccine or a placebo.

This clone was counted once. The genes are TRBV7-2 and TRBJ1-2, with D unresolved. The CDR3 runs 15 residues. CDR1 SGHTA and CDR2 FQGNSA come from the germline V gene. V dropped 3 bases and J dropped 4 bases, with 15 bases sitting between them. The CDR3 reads CASSLGPPVGYGYTF. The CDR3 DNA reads TGTGCCAGCAGCTTGGGTCCGCCGGTGGGCTATGGCTACACCTTC.

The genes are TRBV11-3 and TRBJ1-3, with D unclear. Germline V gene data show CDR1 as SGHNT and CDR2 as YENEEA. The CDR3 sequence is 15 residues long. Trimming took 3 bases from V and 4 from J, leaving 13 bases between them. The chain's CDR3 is CASSLRGFTGNTIYF. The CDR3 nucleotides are TGTGCCAGCAGCTTGAGAGGGTTTACCGGAAACACCATATATTTT.

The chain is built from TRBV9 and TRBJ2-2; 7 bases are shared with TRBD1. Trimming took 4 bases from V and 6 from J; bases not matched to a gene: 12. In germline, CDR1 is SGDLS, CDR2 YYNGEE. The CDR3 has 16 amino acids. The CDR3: CASSPGTDPEAGELFF. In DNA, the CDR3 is TGTGCCAGCAGCCCCGGGACAGACCCTGAGGCCGGGGAGCTGTTTTTT.

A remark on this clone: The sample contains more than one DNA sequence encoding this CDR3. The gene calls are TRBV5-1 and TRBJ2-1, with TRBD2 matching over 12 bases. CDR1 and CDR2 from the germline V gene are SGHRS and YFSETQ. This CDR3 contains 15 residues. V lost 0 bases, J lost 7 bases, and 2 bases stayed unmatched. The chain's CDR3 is CASSLGLAGVNEQFF. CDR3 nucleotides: TGCGCCAGCAGCTTGGGACTAGCGGGAGTAAATGAGCAGTTCTTC.

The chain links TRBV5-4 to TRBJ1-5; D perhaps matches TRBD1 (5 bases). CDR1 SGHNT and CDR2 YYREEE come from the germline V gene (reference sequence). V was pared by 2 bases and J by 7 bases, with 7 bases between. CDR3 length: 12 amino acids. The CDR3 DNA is TGTGCCAGCAGCTTTCGGGGGCAGCCCCAGCATTTT. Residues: CASSFRGQPQHF.

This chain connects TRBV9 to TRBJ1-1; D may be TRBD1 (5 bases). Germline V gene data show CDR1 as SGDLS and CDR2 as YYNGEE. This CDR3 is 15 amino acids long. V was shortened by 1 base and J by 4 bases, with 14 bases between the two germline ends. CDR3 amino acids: CASSVSPGPGTEAFF. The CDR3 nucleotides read TGTGCCAGCAGCGTATCCCCGGGACCTGGCACTGAAGCTTTCTTT.

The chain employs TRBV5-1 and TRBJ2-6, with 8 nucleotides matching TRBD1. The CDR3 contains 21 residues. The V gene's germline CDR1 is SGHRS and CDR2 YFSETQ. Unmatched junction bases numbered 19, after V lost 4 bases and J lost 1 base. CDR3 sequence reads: CASSLELGRGQILSGANVLTF. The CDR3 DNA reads TGCGCCAGCAGCCTGGAGTTGGGCAGGGGGCAAATTCTTTCTGGGGCCAACGTCCTGACTTTC.

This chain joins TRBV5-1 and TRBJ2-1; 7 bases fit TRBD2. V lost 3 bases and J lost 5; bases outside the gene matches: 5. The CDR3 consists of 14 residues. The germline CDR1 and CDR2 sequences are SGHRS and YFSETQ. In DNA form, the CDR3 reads TGCGCCAGCAGCTCGCTAGCGGCGGACAATGAGCAGTTCTTC. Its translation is CASSSLAADNEQFF.

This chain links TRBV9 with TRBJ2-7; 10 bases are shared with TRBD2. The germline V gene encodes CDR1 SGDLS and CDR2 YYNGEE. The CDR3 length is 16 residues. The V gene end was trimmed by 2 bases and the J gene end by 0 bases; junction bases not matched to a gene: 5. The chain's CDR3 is CASSVGLAGASYEQYF. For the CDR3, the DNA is TGTGCCAGCAGCGTTGGCCTAGCGGGGGCCTCCTACGAGCAGTACTTC.

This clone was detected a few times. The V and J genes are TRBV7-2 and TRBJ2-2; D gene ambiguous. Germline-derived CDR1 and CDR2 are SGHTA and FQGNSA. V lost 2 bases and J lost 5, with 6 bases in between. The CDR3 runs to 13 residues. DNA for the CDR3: TGTGCCAGCAGCTTACAGAGGACCGGGGAGCTGTTTTTT. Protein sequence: CASSLQRTGELFF.

The CDR3 DNA follows: TGCAGTGCTAGTCGCGTTGCAGGGGGGTACGAGCAGTACTTC. It codes for CSASRVAGGYEQYF. The rearrangement joins TRBV20-1 to TRBJ2-7; possible D gene TRBD1, 7 bases. Germline V gene data show CDR1 as DFQATT and CDR2 as SNEGSKA (reference sequence). The CDR3 sequence is 14 residues long. V was trimmed by 3 bases and J by 4 bases, leaving 16 bases between them.

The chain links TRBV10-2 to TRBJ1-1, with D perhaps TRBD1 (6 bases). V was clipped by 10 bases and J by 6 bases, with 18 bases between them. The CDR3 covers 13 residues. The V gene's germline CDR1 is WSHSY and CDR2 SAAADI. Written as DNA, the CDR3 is TGCGCCACCCTAGGGGGGTTCGACGCTGAAGCTTTCTTT. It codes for CATLGGFDAEAFF.

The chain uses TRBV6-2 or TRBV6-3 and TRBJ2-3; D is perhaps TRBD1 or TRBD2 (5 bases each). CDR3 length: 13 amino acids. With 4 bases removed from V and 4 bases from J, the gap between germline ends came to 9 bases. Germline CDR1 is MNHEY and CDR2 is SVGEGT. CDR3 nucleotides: TGTGCCAGCAGTTGGGGGAGCCCAGATACGCAGTATTTT. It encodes CASSWGSPDTQYF.

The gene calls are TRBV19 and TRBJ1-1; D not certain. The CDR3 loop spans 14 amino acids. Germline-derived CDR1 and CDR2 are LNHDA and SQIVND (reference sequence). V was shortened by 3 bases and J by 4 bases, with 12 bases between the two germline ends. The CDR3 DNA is TGTGCCAGTAGTATTCGAGGGTTGGGCACTGAAGCTTTCTTT. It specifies CASSIRGLGTEAFF.

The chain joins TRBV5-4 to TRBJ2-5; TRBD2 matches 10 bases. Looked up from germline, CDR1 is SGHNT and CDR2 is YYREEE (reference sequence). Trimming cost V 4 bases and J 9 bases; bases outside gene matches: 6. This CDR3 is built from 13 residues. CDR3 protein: CASSPGTSDAQYF. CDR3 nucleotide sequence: TGTGCCAGCAGCCCCGGGACTAGCGACGCCCAGTACTTC.

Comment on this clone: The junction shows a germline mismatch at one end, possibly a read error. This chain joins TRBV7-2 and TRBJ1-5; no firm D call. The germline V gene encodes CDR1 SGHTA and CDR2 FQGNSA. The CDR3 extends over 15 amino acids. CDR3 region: CASTLISERGQPQHF. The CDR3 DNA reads TGTGCCAGCACCTTAATTTCTGAAAGAGGTCAGCCCCAGCATTTT.

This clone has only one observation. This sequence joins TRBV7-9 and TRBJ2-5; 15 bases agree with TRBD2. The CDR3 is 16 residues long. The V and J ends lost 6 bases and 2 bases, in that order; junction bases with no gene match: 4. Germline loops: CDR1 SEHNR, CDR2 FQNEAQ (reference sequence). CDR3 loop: CASSPGLAGGQETQYF. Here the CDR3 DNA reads TGTGCCAGCAGTCCTGGACTAGCGGGGGGGCAAGAGACCCAGTACTTC.

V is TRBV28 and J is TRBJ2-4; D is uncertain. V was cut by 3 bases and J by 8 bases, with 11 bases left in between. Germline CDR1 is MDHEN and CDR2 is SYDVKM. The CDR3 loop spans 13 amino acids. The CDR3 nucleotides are TGTGCCAGCAGTTTCCCCACGGCGGACATTCAGTACTTC. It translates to CASSFPTADIQYF.

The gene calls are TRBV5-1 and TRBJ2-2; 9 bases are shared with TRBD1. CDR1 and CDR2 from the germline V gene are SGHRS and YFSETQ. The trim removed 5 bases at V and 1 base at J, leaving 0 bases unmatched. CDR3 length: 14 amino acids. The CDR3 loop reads CASRTGGNTGELFF. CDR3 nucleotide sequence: TGCGCCAGCAGGACAGGGGGGAACACCGGGGAGCTGTTTTTT.

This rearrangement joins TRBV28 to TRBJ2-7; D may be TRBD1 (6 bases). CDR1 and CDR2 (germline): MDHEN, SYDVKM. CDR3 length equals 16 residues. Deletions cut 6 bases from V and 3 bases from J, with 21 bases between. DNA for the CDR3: TGTGCCAGCAGCTTCCCCTCGGACAGAACAGTCTACGAGCAGTACTTC. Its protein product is CASSFPSDRTVYEQYF. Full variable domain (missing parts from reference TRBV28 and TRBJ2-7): DVKVTQSSRYLVKRTGEKVFLECVQDMDHENMFWYRQDPGLGLRLIYFSYDVKMKEKGDIPEGYSVSREKKERFSLILESASTNQTSMYLCASSFPSDRTVYEQYFGPGTRLTVT.

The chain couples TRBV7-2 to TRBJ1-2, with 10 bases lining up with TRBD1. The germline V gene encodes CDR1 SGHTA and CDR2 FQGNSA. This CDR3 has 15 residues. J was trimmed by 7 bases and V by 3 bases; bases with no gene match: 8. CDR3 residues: CASSFGGTGAGGYTF. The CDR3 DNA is TGTGCCAGCAGCTTTGGCGGGACAGGGGCGGGTGGCTACACCTTC.